This note documents a single TCR beta chain sequence. Its cognate antigen is unknown. These data belong to a study of blood T cells in healthy people across ages. Then a second PCR, running about 7 to 11 cycles, was carried out with a sample-barcoded 5' primer and a J-beta primer mix. TCRdb itself ran the 5' RACE reads through MiXCR, one entry per CDR3 protein. The sample has fewer than 1,200,000 distinct CDR3 sequences, 20% to 25% seen once; the top ten hold about 0.72%. The germline V and J ends were trimmed by 7 bases and 5 bases, with 17 bases remaining between them. Germline V lookup: CDR1 SQVTM, CDR2 ANQGSEA. CDR3 length equals 13 residues. Overall study results and limits: Per million T cells, TCR beta diversity dropped roughly linearly as age increased.

These sequences were also reported in another study, on T cells of mothers and their children. That work states: Biologically related mothers and children overlapped slightly more than unrelated pairs, a non-significant difference. Across the analysis, no persistent microchimeric T cell clones were detected.

The clonotype originates from a girl aged 2 to 10 in good health. Sample: blood. The V and J genes are TRBV29-1 and TRBJ1-1; no clear D. CDR3 bases: TGCAGCGGGATACATACTCCGGGAACTGAAGCTTTCTTT. Its translation: CSGIHTPGTEAFF.